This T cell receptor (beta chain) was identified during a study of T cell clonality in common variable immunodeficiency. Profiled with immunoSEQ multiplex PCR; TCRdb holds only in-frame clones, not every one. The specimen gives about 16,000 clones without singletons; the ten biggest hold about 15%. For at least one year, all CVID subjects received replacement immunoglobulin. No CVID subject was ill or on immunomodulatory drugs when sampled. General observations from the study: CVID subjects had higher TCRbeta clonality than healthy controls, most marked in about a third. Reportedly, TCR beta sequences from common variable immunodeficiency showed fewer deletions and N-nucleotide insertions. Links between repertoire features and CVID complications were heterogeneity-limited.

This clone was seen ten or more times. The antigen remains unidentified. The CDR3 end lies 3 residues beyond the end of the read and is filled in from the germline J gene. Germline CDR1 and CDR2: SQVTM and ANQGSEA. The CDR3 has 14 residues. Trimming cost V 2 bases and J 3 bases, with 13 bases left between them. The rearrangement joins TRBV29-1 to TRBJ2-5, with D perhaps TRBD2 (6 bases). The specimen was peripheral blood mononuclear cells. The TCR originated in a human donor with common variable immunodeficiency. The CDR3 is CSVEWRGGKETQYF. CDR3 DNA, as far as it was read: TGCAGCGTTGAATGGAGGGGAGGCAAAGAGACC.